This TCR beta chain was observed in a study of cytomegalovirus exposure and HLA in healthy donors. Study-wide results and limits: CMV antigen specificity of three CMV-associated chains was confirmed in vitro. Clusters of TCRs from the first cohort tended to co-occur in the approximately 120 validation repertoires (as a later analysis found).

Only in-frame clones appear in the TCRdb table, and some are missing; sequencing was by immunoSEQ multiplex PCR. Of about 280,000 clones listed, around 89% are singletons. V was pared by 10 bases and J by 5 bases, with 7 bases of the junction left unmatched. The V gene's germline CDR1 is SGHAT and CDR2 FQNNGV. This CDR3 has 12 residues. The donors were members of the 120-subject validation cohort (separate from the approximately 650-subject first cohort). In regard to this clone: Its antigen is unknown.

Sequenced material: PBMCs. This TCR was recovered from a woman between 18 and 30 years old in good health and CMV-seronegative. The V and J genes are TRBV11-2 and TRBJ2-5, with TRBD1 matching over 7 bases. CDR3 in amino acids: CATTGVGETQYF. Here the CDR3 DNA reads TGTGCCACCACAGGGGTCGGGGAGACCCAGTACTTC.